This is a list of T cell receptor beta chains from one sample in a study of CD8+CD57+ T cells in acquired aplastic anemia. A single record per CDR3 protein comes from TCRdb applying MiXCR to the reads. Counted here are approximately 99,000 distinct CDR3 sequences, roughly 51% occurring once; the ten biggest clones make up approximately 32%. Sequencing was carried out using sorted CD4+, CD8+, or CD8+CD57+ T cells (not recorded which) from PBMCs. These receptors all stem from a human donor in good health, serving as a control. Both conserved end residues are part of each CDR3. D genes are given only for firm matches. For some rows the clone size is stated as once, few or many, or as a class when expanded; others skip it.

NA | TRBJ2-4 | TRBV5-5 | many | CASSPTGFANIQYF | TGTGCCAGCAGTCCTACAGGGTTCGCGAACATTCAGTACTTC
TRBD1 | TRBJ2-2 | TRBV29-1 | NA | CSVEVPGTGYLELFF | TGCAGCGTTGAAGTCCCCGGGACAGGGTACTTGGAGCTGTTTTTT
NA | TRBJ1-2 | TRBV2 | few | CASSATGQGYTF | TGTGCCAGCAGTGCTACAGGGCAGGGCTACACCTTC
NA | TRBJ1-1 | TRBV25-1 | NA | CASSEMGANGEAFF | TGTGCCAGCAGTGAAATGGGGGCGAACGGTGAAGCTTTCTTT
NA | TRBJ1-6 | TRBV4-1 | NA | CASSQASREAGSPLHF | TGCGCCAGCAGCCAAGCCTCGAGGGAAGCGGGTTCACCCCTTCACTTT
NA | TRBJ1-6 | TRBV20-1 | NA | CSASREGRRDRSPLHF | TGCAGTGCTAGTCGTGAAGGCCGCCGAGACAGGTCACCCCTCCACTTT
NA | TRBJ2-1 | TRBV5-4 | many | CASTSLADRTYNEQFF | TGTGCCAGCACCTCCTTGGCTGACAGAACTTACAATGAGCAGTTCTTC
NA | TRBJ2-7 | TRBV20-1 | many | CSAREGYEQYF | TGCAGTGCTAGAGAGGGATACGAGCAGTACTTC
TRBD1 | TRBJ2-6 | TRBV19 | NA | CASSTRGPGSNVLTF | TGTGCCAGTAGTACCAGGGGGCCTGGGTCCAACGTCCTGACTTTC
NA | TRBJ1-5 | TRBV9 | many | CASSPFEGNNQPQHF | TGTGCCAGCAGCCCCTTTGAGGGGAACAATCAGCCCCAGCATTTT
TRBD1 | TRBJ1-2 | TRBV10-2 | NA | CASNPGQGDYGYTF | TGCGCCAGCAACCCGGGACAGGGGGACTATGGCTACACCTTC
NA | TRBJ1-2 | TRBV7-9 | once | CASSLGQSYTF | TGTGCCAGCAGCTTAGGGCAGAGCTACACCTTC
NA | TRBJ1-2 | TRBV7-9 | NA | CASSGGGTSAYGYTF | TGTGCCAGCAGCGGGGGGGGCACGTCAGCCTATGGCTACACCTTC
NA | TRBJ2-7 | TRBV29-1 | NA | CSAIQVSTYEQYF | TGCAGCGCTATACAGGTTTCCACCTACGAGCAGTACTTC
NA | TRBJ1-5 | TRBV24-1 | NA | CATSEGGYSNQPQHF | TGTGCCACCAGTGAGGGAGGTTATAGCAATCAGCCCCAGCATTTT
NA | TRBJ2-3 | TRBV6-1 | few | CASSGQEAGTDTQYF | TGTGCCAGCAGTGGGCAGGAGGCTGGCACAGATACGCAGTATTTT
NA | TRBJ2-3 | TRBV5-5 | NA | CASSLVGGRLPTQYF | TGTGCCAGCAGCTTGGTGGGGGGGCGTTTGCCTACGCAGTATTTT
TRBD1 | TRBJ2-7 | TRBV4-2 | many | CASSQENRGEQYF | TGTGCCAGCAGCCAAGAGAACAGGGGCGAGCAGTACTTC
NA | TRBJ2-7 | TRBV6-1 | many | CASTIGQSSYEQYF | TGTGCCAGCACAATTGGACAGAGCTCCTACGAGCAGTACTTC
TRBD2 | TRBJ2-5 | TRBV20-1 | NA | CSASKAGGLETQYF | TGCAGTGCTAGCAAGGCGGGGGGCTTAGAGACCCAGTACTTC
NA | TRBJ2-7 | TRBV19 | NA | CDSSVSSWESYEQYF | TGTGACAGTAGTGTTTCGAGTTGGGAGTCCTACGAGCAGTACTTC
NA | TRBJ1-1 | TRBV7-9 | NA | CASVQDRYTEAFF | TGTGCCAGCGTACAGGACCGGTACACTGAAGCTTTCTTT
TRBD1 | TRBJ1-2 | TRBV6-5 | many | CASSYSGQALGGYTF | TGTGCCAGCAGTTACTCGGGACAGGCCCTGGGTGGCTACACCTTC
TRBD1 | TRBJ1-1 | TRBV19 | many | CASSPLQGTNTEAFF | TGTGCCAGTAGCCCACTACAGGGGACGAACACTGAAGCTTTCTTT
TRBD1 | TRBJ1-1 | TRBV19 | NA | CASRVTGDEALF | TGTGCCAGTAGAGTGACAGGGGATGAAGCTCTCTTT
NA | TRBJ2-3 | TRBV5-1 | NA | CASGTYIGETDTQYF | TGCGCCAGCGGCACATACATTGGGGAGACAGATACGCAGTATTTT
NA | TRBJ1-1 | TRBV5-1 | NA | CASSFSPGRVSTEAFF | TGCGCCAGCAGCTTCTCCCCCGGCAGGGTGAGCACTGAAGCTTTCTTT
NA | TRBJ2-7 | TRBV7-9 | few | CASSSHHQGYEQYF | TGTGCCAGCAGCTCCCATCATCAGGGCTACGAGCAGTACTTC
TRBD1 | TRBJ2-3 | TRBV20-1 | many | CSARPTGQQYTDTQYF | TGCAGTGCTAGACCTACGGGACAGCAATACACAGATACGCAGTATTTT
NA | TRBJ2-1 | TRBV12-3/TRBV12-4 | NA | CASSDQSRGTYNEQFF | TGTGCCAGCAGCGATCAATCGCGGGGAACTTACAATGAGCAGTTCTTC
NA | TRBJ2-3 | TRBV7-3 | once | CASSLSYTDTQYF | TGTGCCAGCAGCTTAAGCTACACAGATACGCAGTATTTT
NA | TRBJ1-5 | TRBV5-1 | NA | CASSPAGSNQPQHF | TGCGCCAGCAGCCCCGCCGGTAGCAATCAGCCCCAGCATTTT
NA | TRBJ1-1 | TRBV6-2/TRBV6-3 | many | CASSYLVGTEAFF | TGTGCCAGCAGTTACTTGGTGGGCACTGAAGCTTTCTTT